The 10 T cell receptor beta chains reported below all come from one sample, sequenced in a study of CD8 T cells in ankylosing spondylitis. Regarding the study as a whole: There was a TCR beta motif, made of several highly homologous variants, that appeared characteristic of ankylosing spondylitis blood.

Each CDR3 protein is one row after TCRdb ran MiXCR on the 5' RACE reads. The table shows around 890,000 distinct CDR3 sequences, with around 11% occurring only once. Antigen specificity for these receptors is unknown. Material for sequencing was blood, either unsorted or a sorted T cell fraction (not recorded which). The receptors derive from a male donor with ankylosing spondylitis.

Only a few counts were recorded for this clonotype. The chain carries TRBV20-1 and TRBJ2-5; D may correspond to TRBD1 or TRBD2 (5 bases each). Germline loops: CDR1 DFQATT, CDR2 SNEGSKA (reference sequence). This CDR3 contains 11 residues. Trimming pared 6 bases from V and 4 bases from J, leaving 9 bases between. The CDR3 bases are TGCAGTGCGTGGGACCGAGAGACCCAGTACTTC. It encodes CSAWDRETQYF.

This chain links TRBV5-8 with TRBJ2-5; D is perhaps TRBD2 (6 bases). This CDR3 is built from 15 residues. Germline V gene sequence: CDR1 SGHTS, CDR2 YDEGEE. Trimming left V 0 bases short and J 1 base short, with 10 bases between. The CDR3 loop reads CASSLDGTAQETQYF. CDR3 nucleotides: TGTGCCAGCAGCTTGGATGGGACTGCCCAAGAGACCCAGTACTTC. The whole variable domain, remainder taken from reference TRBV5-8 and TRBJ2-5, is EAGVTQSPTHLIKTRGQQATLRCSPISGHTSVYWYQQALGLGLQFLLWYDEGEERNRGNFPPRFSGRQFPNYSSELNVNALELEDSALYLCASSLDGTAQETQYFGPGTRLLVL.

There are a few counts of this clonotype. This chain links TRBV7-2 with TRBJ2-7; 8 nucleotides line up with TRBD1. This CDR3 contains 14 residues. Germline V CDR1 and CDR2: SGHTA, FQGNSA. V dropped 6 bases and J dropped 2; count of bases not matched to a gene: 6. CDR3 DNA: TGTGCCAGCAGGCCCGGGACAGGAACCTACGAGCAGTACTTC. Its translation is CASRPGTGTYEQYF.

This clonotype appeared a few times. As DNA, the CDR3 is TGTGCCAGCAGCTTATCAGCGGGACGGGCTGAGAAGCAGTTCTTC. Translation gives CASSLSAGRAEKQFF. J is TRBJ2-1 and V is TRBV7-9; 7 positions match TRBD2. CDR1 SEHNR and CDR2 FQNEAQ come from the germline V gene (reference sequence). This CDR3 region has 15 residues. V shed 2 bases, J shed 11 bases, and the junction held 12 bases outside the gene matches.

V and J are TRBV11-3 and TRBJ2-1; 12 bases line up with TRBD1. The V segment lost 0 bases and the J segment 10 bases; nucleotides outside the gene matches: 4. CDR3 length: 15 amino acids. The germline CDR1 and CDR2 sequences are SGHNT and YENEEA. CDR3 region: CASSLEGQGAFEQFF. Written as DNA, the CDR3 is TGTGCCAGCAGCTTAGAGGGACAGGGGGCGTTCGAGCAGTTCTTC.

The chain is built from TRBV2 and TRBJ1-2; TRBD1 matches at 12 bases. This CDR3 comprises 16 residues. The germline V gene encodes CDR1 SNHLY and CDR2 FYNNEI. J gave up 1 base and V 6 bases, and 6 bases lay outside the gene matches. CDR3 sequence: CASRAWDRGRNYGYTF. The CDR3 DNA reads TGTGCCAGCAGGGCCTGGGACAGGGGGCGTAACTATGGCTACACCTTC.

This rearrangement joins TRBV7-2 to TRBJ1-5; TRBD1 might be the D (5 bases). The CDR3 loop spans 13 amino acids. V was clipped by 0 bases and J by 9 bases, with 9 bases between them. Germline V gene lookup returns CDR1 SGHTA and CDR2 FQGNSA. The CDR3 region is CASSLAGPWPQHF. The CDR3 DNA is TGTGCCAGCAGCTTAGCGGGGCCATGGCCCCAGCATTTT.

The gene calls are TRBV30 and TRBJ1-3; D gene uncertain. The CDR3 is 14 amino acids. Germline V gives CDR1 GTSNPN, CDR2 SVGIG (reference sequence). Trimming stripped 1 base from V and 0 bases from J, with 7 bases between. CDR3 nucleotides: TGTGCCTGGAGTGAATCGAGCTCTGGAAACACCATATATTTT. Translation gives CAWSESSSGNTIYF.

The chain recombines TRBV25-1 with TRBJ2-6; tentative D call: TRBD1 (5 bases). Germline V CDR1 and CDR2: MGHDK, SYGVNS. The ends were cut back, 3 bases at V and 4 bases at J, with 13 bases in the middle. This CDR3 has 16 amino acids. CDR3 sequence (DNA): TGTGCCAGCAGTGAGCTCCAGGGTCCCGGGGCCAACGTCCTGACTTTC. It is translated as CASSELQGPGANVLTF.

This clonotype was counted at least ten times. The V gene is TRBV10-2, the J gene TRBJ2-1; possible D gene TRBD1, 5 bases. There are 13 residues in the CDR3. CDR1 and CDR2 (germline): WSHSY, SAAADI. Trimming left V 6 bases short and J 2 bases short, with 8 bases between. The CDR3, as DNA: TGCGCCAGCAGAGTGGACACCTACAATGAGCAGTTCTTC. Translating it yields CASRVDTYNEQFF.